These 11 T cell receptor beta chains share one sample of origin, sequenced in a study of OX40 agonist ivuxolimab in advanced cancers. Sequencing was performed with immunoSEQ multiplex PCR; in TCRdb, only in-frame clones are kept and a portion is missing. The sample contains some 130,000 clones, roughly nine tenths of which appear only once. Sequenced here: CD4+ or CD8+ T cells sorted from blood, sampled in a trial of the OX40 agonist ivuxolimab. The receptor set was obtained from an adult with an advanced solid tumor such as melanoma, head and neck, liver or kidney cancer.

The rearrangement uses TRBV30 and TRBJ2-2, with 14 bases matching TRBD2. Germline values: CDR1 GTSNPN, CDR2 SVGIG (reference sequence). Trimming removed 6 bases from V and 3 bases from J; junction bases left unmatched: 9. The CDR3 length is 17 residues. The CDR3 here is CACPGLAGVRDTGELFF. CDR3 coding DNA: TGTGCCTGCCCGGGACTAGCGGGGGTTCGGGACACCGGGGAGCTGTTTTTT.

The J gene is TRBJ1-2, the V gene TRBV5-6, with 9 positions matching TRBD1. CDR1 SGHDT and CDR2 YYEEEE come from the germline V gene. The CDR3 extends over 14 amino acids. With 4 bases clipped from V and 4 bases from J, the junction kept 5 bases outside the gene matches. In DNA, the CDR3 is TGTGCCAGCAGCCGAGACAGGGGGACCTATGGCTACACCTTC. Translating gives CASSRDRGTYGYTF.

The V call is TRBV10-1, the J call TRBJ2-5, with TRBD2 matching over 11 bases. V was clipped by 2 bases and J by 1 base; unmatched bases: 3. The CDR3 is 16 amino acids. The germline gives CDR1 WNHNN, CDR2 SYGVQD (reference sequence). The chain's CDR3 is CASSEGLAGLQETQYF. CDR3 in DNA: TGCGCCAGCAGTGAGGGACTAGCGGGCCTCCAAGAGACCCAGTACTTC.

The rearrangement uses TRBV15 and TRBJ2-1; D gene unclear. CDR1 is LNHNV and CDR2 is YYDKDF in the germline V gene (reference sequence). Trimming shortened V by 0 bases and J by 6 bases, and 18 bases separated the two germline ends. There are 17 residues in the CDR3. The CDR3 region is CATSREMDPRTGNEQFF. The DNA for the CDR3 is TGTGCCACCAGCAGAGAAATGGACCCCCGAACGGGCAATGAGCAGTTCTTC.

The table lists this clone with a count of one. The CDR3 DNA reads as TGTGCCAGCAGCCAAAGAGTCCTAGCGGGGACCCGGGAGACCCAGTACTTC. Amino acid sequence: CASSQRVLAGTRETQYF. The chain combines TRBV14 with TRBJ2-5, with 9 bases identical to TRBD2. CDR1 SGHDN and CDR2 FVKESK come from the germline V gene. The CDR3 covers 17 residues. After removal of 2 bases from V and 5 bases from J, the junction contained 12 bases not matched to a gene.

This rearrangement joins TRBV27 to TRBJ2-6; tentatively, D is TRBD2 (6 bases). The CDR3 is 17 residues long. V dropped 3 bases and J dropped 0 bases, with 12 bases sitting between them. Germline loops: CDR1 MNHEY, CDR2 SMNVEV (reference sequence). CDR3 nucleotides: TGTGCCAGCAGTTTTGGGGGGACTCACTCTGGGGCCAACGTCCTGACTTTC. Its protein is CASSFGGTHSGANVLTF.

This chain links TRBV11-2 with TRBJ2-3; TRBD1 agrees at 7 bases. Germline trimming cut 1 base from V and 6 bases from J; bases unmatched to any gene: 10. Germline V gene lookup returns CDR1 SGHAT and CDR2 FQNNGV. The CDR3 consists of 16 residues. CDR3 residues: CASSLASRQGPDTQYF. CDR3 DNA sequence: TGTGCCAGCAGCTTAGCCTCTCGACAGGGTCCGGATACGCAGTATTTT. The full variable domain, its missing parts supplied by reference TRBV11-2 and TRBJ2-3, is EAGVAQSPRYKIIEKRQSVAFWCNPISGHATLYWYQQILGQGPKLLIQFQNNGVVDDSQLPKDRFSAERLKGVDSTLKIQPAKLEDSAVYLCASSLASRQGPDTQYFGPGTRLTVL.

The chain has TRBV5-1 and TRBJ1-5; weak D call: TRBD1 (6 bases). This CDR3 comprises 14 residues. V dropped 4 bases and J dropped 8 bases, with 16 bases sitting between them. Germline CDR1 is SGHRS and CDR2 is YFSETQ. CDR3 protein: CASSLGQLGEPQHF. The CDR3 DNA reads as TGCGCCAGCAGCCTAGGACAGCTCGGTGAGCCCCAGCATTTT.

The chain carries TRBV6-1 and TRBJ1-2; 7 bases align to TRBD1. This CDR3 region has 15 residues. Trimming cost V 3 bases and J 8 bases; bases outside gene matches: 12. Germline CDR1 and CDR2: MNHNS and SASEGT. CDR3 amino acids: CASSDRIQGKKGYTF. DNA for the CDR3: TGTGCCAGCAGTGACCGAATACAGGGGAAAAAGGGCTACACCTTC.

This chain joins TRBV5-1 and TRBJ1-6; the D is unclear. Trimming cost V 0 bases and J 10 bases, with 11 bases left between them. The CDR3 sequence is 14 residues long. Germline V gene sequence: CDR1 SGHRS, CDR2 YFSETQ. The CDR3: CASSLGQAGSPLHF. In nucleotides, the CDR3 is TGCGCCAGCAGCTTGGGGCAGGCTGGGTCACCCCTCCACTTT.

This clone was recorded only once. The chain joins TRBV7-2 to TRBJ1-2; TRBD1 is a possible D gene (5 bases). The CDR3 has 14 amino acids. V lost 5 bases to trimming and J lost 4 bases, with 14 bases between them. In germline, CDR1 is SGHTA, CDR2 FQGNSA. CDR3 in DNA: TGTGCCAGCAGCCAAGTAACAGGAGGCTATGGCTACACCTTC. It specifies CASSQVTGGYGYTF.